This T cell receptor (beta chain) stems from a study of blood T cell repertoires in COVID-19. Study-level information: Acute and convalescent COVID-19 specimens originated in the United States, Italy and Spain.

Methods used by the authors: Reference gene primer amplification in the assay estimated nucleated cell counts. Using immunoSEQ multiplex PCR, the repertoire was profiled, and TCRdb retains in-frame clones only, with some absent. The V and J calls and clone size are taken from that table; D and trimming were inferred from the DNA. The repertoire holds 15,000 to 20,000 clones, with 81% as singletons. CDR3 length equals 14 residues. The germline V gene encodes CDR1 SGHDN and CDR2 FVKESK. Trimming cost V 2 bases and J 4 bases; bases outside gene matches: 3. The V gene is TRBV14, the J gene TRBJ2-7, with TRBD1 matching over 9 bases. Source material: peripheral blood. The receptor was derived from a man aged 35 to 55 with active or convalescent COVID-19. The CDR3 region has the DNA TGTGCCAGCAGCCAACCGGGACAGGGATACGAGCAGTACTTC. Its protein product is CASSQPGQGYEQYF.